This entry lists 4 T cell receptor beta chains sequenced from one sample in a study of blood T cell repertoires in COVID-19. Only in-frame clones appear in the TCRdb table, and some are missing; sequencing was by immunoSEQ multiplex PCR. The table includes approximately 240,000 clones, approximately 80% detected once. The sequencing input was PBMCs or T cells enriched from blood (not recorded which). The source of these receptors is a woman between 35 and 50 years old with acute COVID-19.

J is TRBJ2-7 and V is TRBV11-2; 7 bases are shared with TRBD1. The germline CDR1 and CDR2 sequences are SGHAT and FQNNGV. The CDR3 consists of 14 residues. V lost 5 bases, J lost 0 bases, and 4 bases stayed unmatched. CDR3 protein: CASSIYRGSYEQYF. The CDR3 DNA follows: TGTGCCAGCAGCATCTACAGGGGCTCCTACGAGCAGTACTTC.

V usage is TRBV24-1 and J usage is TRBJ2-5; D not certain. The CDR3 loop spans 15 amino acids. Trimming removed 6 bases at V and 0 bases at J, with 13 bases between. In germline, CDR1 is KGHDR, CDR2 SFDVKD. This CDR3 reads CATSPRDGYQETQYF. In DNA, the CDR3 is TGTGCCACCAGTCCCAGAGACGGGTACCAAGAGACCCAGTACTTC.

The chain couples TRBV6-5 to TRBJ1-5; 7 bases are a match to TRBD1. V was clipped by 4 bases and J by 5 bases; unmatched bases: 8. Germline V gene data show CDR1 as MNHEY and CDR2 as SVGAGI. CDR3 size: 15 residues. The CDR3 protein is CASSSKGTVDQPQHF. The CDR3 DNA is TGTGCCAGCAGTTCCAAGGGGACAGTGGATCAGCCCCAGCATTTT.

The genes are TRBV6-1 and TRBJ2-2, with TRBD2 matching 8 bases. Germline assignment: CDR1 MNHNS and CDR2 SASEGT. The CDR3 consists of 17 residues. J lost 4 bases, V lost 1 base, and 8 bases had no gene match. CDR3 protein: CASSEVGLAGVTGELFF. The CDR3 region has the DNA TGTGCCAGCAGTGAAGTGGGCCTAGCGGGTGTCACCGGGGAGCTGTTTTTT.